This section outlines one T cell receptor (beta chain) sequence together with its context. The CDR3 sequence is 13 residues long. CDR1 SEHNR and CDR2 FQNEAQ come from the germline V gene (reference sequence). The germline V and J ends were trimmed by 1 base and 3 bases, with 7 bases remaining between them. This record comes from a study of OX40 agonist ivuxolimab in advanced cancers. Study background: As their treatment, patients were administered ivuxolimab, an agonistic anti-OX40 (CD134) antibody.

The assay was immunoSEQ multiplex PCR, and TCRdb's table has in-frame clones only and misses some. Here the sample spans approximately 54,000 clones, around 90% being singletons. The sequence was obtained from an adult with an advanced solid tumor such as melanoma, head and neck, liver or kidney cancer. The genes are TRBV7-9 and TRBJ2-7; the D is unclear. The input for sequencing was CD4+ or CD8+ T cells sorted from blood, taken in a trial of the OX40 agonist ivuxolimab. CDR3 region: CASSLGSRYEQYF. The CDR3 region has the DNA TGTGCCAGCAGCTTAGGCAGTCGCTACGAGCAGTACTTC.